The 15 T cell receptor beta chains presented below share a single source sample, sequenced in a study of T cells in localized non-small cell lung cancer. The table came from immunoSEQ multiplex PCR; TCRdb's copy has only in-frame clones and leaves some out. The sample lists tens of thousands of clones; more than 85% were seen once. The material sequenced was peripheral blood, taken before any cancer treatment. The receptors shown here come from a man aged 40 to 70 with stage I lung adenocarcinoma.

The chain has TRBV30 and TRBJ1-2, with a tentative D call TRBD1 (6 bases). Germline CDR1 reads GTSNPN; CDR2 reads SVGIG (reference sequence). The V and J ends lost 4 bases and 0 bases respectively, with 15 bases between them. The CDR3 is 15 amino acids. CDR3 nucleotide sequence: TGTGCCTGGACCGGAGGGGGGCCGACTAACTATGGCTACACCTTC. It encodes CAWTGGGPTNYGYTF.

The V call is TRBV5-8, the J call TRBJ1-4; 9 positions match TRBD1. CDR1 and CDR2 (germline): SGHTS, YDEGEE. The CDR3 length is 16 residues. V dropped 3 bases and J dropped 3; count of bases not matched to a gene: 6. CDR3 in DNA: TGTGCCAGCAGCTGGACAGGGGCAGCTTCTAATGAAAAACTGTTTTTT. Amino acids: CASSWTGAASNEKLFF.

This clone was seen a single time. The chain recombines TRBV30 with TRBJ2-7; 14 nucleotides match TRBD2. Germline V gene sequence: CDR1 GTSNPN, CDR2 SVGIG (reference sequence). The CDR3 is made up of 14 amino acids. The junction had 5 bases not matched to a gene; V was cut back by 5 bases and J by 5 bases. CDR3 bases: TGTGCCTGGGATCCGGGACTAGCGGGGGACGAGCAGTACTTC. Protein: CAWDPGLAGDEQYF.

The chain employs TRBV7-9 and TRBJ2-1, with no clear D. The CDR3 is 13 residues long. From germline, CDR1 is SEHNR and CDR2 FQNEAQ (reference sequence). V lost 1 base, J lost 7 bases, and 8 bases lay in between. The CDR3 DNA follows: TGTGCCAGCAGCTTAGTTACCCAGAATGAGCAGTTCTTC. It translates to CASSLVTQNEQFF.

A single count supports this clone. This chain links TRBV29-1 with TRBJ1-4; D remains ambiguous. The germline gives CDR1 SQVTM, CDR2 ANQGSEA. Trimming pared 0 bases from V and 14 bases from J, leaving 10 bases between. The CDR3 extends over 11 amino acids. In DNA, the CDR3 is TGCAGCGTTGAAGATCACCTAGCCCTGTTTTTT. Residues: CSVEDHLALFF.

The chain recombines TRBV5-8 with TRBJ2-7; 9 nucleotides line up with TRBD1. The CDR3 runs to 12 residues. V trimming: 3 bases; J trimming: 9 bases; junction bases outside the gene matches: 4. Germline V gene data show CDR1 as SGHTS and CDR2 as YDEGEE. The CDR3 region is CASSWDREGQYF. In DNA form, the CDR3 reads TGTGCCAGCAGCTGGGACAGGGAAGGGCAGTACTTC.

The chain recombines TRBV25-1 with TRBJ2-1; D might be TRBD1 or TRBD2, each matching 5 bases. Germline V gives CDR1 MGHDK, CDR2 SYGVNS. V was shortened by 8 bases and J by 10 bases, with 18 bases between the two germline ends. There are 13 residues in the CDR3. The CDR3 loop is CASRPEGTREQFF. In DNA form, the CDR3 reads TGTGCCAGCCGCCCAGAGGGGACGCGGGAGCAGTTCTTC.

The rearrangement joins TRBV4-2 to TRBJ1-2; D possibly corresponds to TRBD1 (5 bases). V lost 3 bases, J lost 2 bases, and 10 bases lay in between. Germline V gives CDR1 LGHNA, CDR2 YNFKEQ. The CDR3 loop spans 14 amino acids. CDR3 bases: TGTGCCAGCAGCCAGGGGGAGGGAAACTATGGCTACACCTTC. Its protein product is CASSQGEGNYGYTF.

The gene calls are TRBV7-9 and TRBJ2-5; 12 bases fit TRBD2. CDR1 and CDR2 (germline): SEHNR, FQNEAQ (reference sequence). The junction had 2 bases not matched to a gene; V was cut back by 1 base and J by 2 bases. The CDR3 length is 16 residues. The DNA of the CDR3 is TGTGCCAGCAGCTTAGGGCTAGCGGGAGGGCAAGAGACCCAGTACTTC. Protein sequence: CASSLGLAGGQETQYF.

This clone showed up just once. The gene calls are TRBV9 and TRBJ2-1, with D uncertain. V shed 0 bases and J shed 4 bases, with 5 bases lying between them. Germline assignment: CDR1 SGDLS and CDR2 YYNGEE. This CDR3 is built from 13 residues. The CDR3 DNA sequence: TGTGCCAGCAGCGTAGCTCAGTACAATGAGCAGTTCTTC. It is translated as CASSVAQYNEQFF.

This clone was counted between two and nine times. The V and J genes are TRBV5-1 and TRBJ2-2; 10 bases agree with TRBD2. This CDR3 has 15 residues. V gave up 3 bases and J gave up 5 bases; unmatched junction bases: 4. Per germline, CDR1 SGHRS and CDR2 YFSETQ. The CDR3 is CASSWGLAPTGELFF. Here the CDR3 DNA reads TGCGCCAGCAGCTGGGGACTAGCGCCGACCGGGGAGCTGTTTTTT.

Comment on this clone: This CDR3 is also generated by other DNA sequences in the sample. This chain uses TRBV29-1 with TRBJ2-7; D gene uncertain. The V end was cut by 4 bases, the J end by 7 bases, with 8 bases between. The germline gives CDR1 SQVTM, CDR2 ANQGSEA. The CDR3 has 10 residues. The CDR3 region is CSVVTGEQYF. The CDR3 region has the DNA TGCAGCGTTGTGACTGGAGAGCAGTACTTC.

V usage is TRBV19 and J usage is TRBJ2-7, with D perhaps TRBD1 or TRBD2 (5 bases each). The CDR3 contains 12 residues. CDR1 LNHDA and CDR2 SQIVND come from the germline V gene (reference sequence). V dropped 3 bases and J dropped 4 bases, with 7 bases sitting between them. CDR3 in DNA: TGTGCCAGTAGTATCTGGGGGTACGAGCAGTACTTC. The encoded protein is CASSIWGYEQYF.

The chain is built from TRBV5-4 and TRBJ1-1; D gene unclear. The V and J ends lost 1 base and 2 bases respectively, with 0 bases between them. The germline CDR1 and CDR2 sequences are SGHNT and YYREEE (reference sequence). The length of the CDR3 is 11 residues. The CDR3 DNA reads TGTGCCAGCAGCTTGAACACTGAAGCTTTCTTT. It codes for CASSLNTEAFF.

This rearrangement joins TRBV29-1 to TRBJ2-7; TRBD1 might be the D (6 bases). Germline loops: CDR1 SQVTM, CDR2 ANQGSEA. Trimming pared 2 bases from V and 2 bases from J, leaving 13 bases between. The CDR3 contains 14 residues. The CDR3 DNA reads as TGCAGCGTTGAAAAGGACAGTATTACCTACGAGCAGTACTTC. Protein product: CSVEKDSITYEQYF.